The clone carrying this TCR beta chain was observed a few times. These data originate in a study of cytomegalovirus exposure and HLA in healthy donors. Germline V gene data show CDR1 as SGHNT and CDR2 as YYREEE (reference sequence). The CDR3 covers 16 residues. V lost 3 bases, J lost 0 bases, and 15 bases lay in between. PCR was performed using 60 Vbeta and 13 Jbeta primers. The table came from immunoSEQ multiplex PCR; TCRdb's copy has only in-frame clones and leaves some out. The sample lists tens of thousands of clones, roughly two thirds occurring once. The sample was PBMCs. This receptor was obtained from a male donor in good health and CMV-seropositive. The chain recombines TRBV5-4 with TRBJ1-1; D is perhaps TRBD1 (6 bases). As DNA, the CDR3 is TGTGCCAGCAGCTGGGGTTACGACAGGTTGAACACTGAAGCTTTCTTT. Translating it yields CASSWGYDRLNTEAFF.